These 5 T cell receptor beta chains share one sample of origin, sequenced in a study of blood T cell repertoires in COVID-19. Generated by immunoSEQ multiplex PCR, the TCRdb table keeps only in-frame clones and is missing some. The sample has some 250,000 clones, roughly 90% seen once. The specimen was PBMCs or T cells enriched from blood (not recorded which). These receptors came from a man aged 35 to 55 who had recovered from COVID-19.

The CDR3 DNA sequence: TGCGCCAGCAGCCGGGTACAGGGGGATGAAAAACTGTTTTTT. This codes for CASSRVQGDEKLFF. The V call is TRBV5-1, the J call TRBJ1-4; 8 bases are shared with TRBD1. The CDR3 has 14 amino acids. The V gene end was trimmed by 4 bases and the J gene end by 6 bases; junction bases not matched to a gene: 5. Looked up from germline, CDR1 is SGHRS and CDR2 is YFSETQ. Full variable domain (outside the CDR3, taken from reference TRBV5-1 and TRBJ1-4): KAGVTQTPRYLIKTRGQQVTLSCSPISGHRSVSWYQQTPGQGLQFLFEYFSETQRNKGNFPGRFSGRQFSNSRSEMNVSTLELGDSALYLCASSRVQGDEKLFFGSGTQLSVL.

In DNA, the CDR3 is TGTGCCAGTAGTACCTCGGACTCTACGATCTACAATGAGCAGTTCTTC. It codes for CASSTSDSTIYNEQFF. The V gene is TRBV19, the J gene TRBJ2-1; a possible D gene is TRBD2 (5 bases). The V and J ends lost 4 bases and 3 bases respectively, with 16 bases between them. Germline CDR1 and CDR2: LNHDA and SQIVND (reference sequence). This CDR3 is 16 amino acids long.

This chain links TRBV28 with TRBJ2-2, with TRBD1 identical over 8 bases. The CDR3 extends over 15 amino acids. CDR1 is MDHEN, CDR2 SYDVKM, per germline. Trimming removed 6 bases from V and 8 bases from J; junction bases left unmatched: 11. CDR3 nucleotide sequence: TGTGCCAGCAGACCAGCAGGGGGCGAGACGGGGGAGCTGTTTTTT. Protein sequence: CASRPAGGETGELFF.

The gene calls are TRBV28 and TRBJ2-7, with 12 positions matching TRBD1. Germline lookup yields CDR1 MDHEN and CDR2 SYDVKM. Unmatched junction bases numbered 8, after V lost 6 bases and J lost 5 bases. The CDR3 runs to 15 residues. This CDR3 is CASSRSGTGGHEQYF. CDR3 DNA: TGTGCCAGCAGCCGCTCCGGGACAGGGGGCCACGAGCAGTACTTC.

The V gene is TRBV28, the J gene TRBJ1-6; 9 bases agree with TRBD1. Trimming took 7 bases from V and 13 from J; bases not matched to a gene: 8. Looked up from germline, CDR1 is MDHEN and CDR2 is SYDVKM. CDR3 length: 13 residues. Here the CDR3 reads CASKGTGKIPLHF. The CDR3 DNA is TGTGCCAGCAAGGGGACAGGGAAAATCCCCCTCCACTTT.